The TCR beta chain under discussion was sequenced for a study of response to subunit inactivated influenza vaccine. One entry per CDR3 protein results from TCRdb running MiXCR on the RT-PCR reads. Among about 700,000 distinct CDR3 sequences, around 14% were seen once, and the ten largest hold 5.5% to 8%. A few counts support this clonotype. Trimming pared 5 bases from V and 1 base from J, leaving 14 bases between. The CDR3 runs 15 residues. This material consisted of PBMCs from blood, taken 14 to 15 days before vaccination. The receptor was derived from a man in his forties or fifties who received an inactivated influenza vaccine. This chain connects TRBV12-3 or TRBV12-4 to TRBJ2-5; D is perhaps TRBD1 or TRBD2 (5 bases each). CDR3 in DNA: TGTGCCAGCAGTCCCTTGAGAGGGACCCAAGAGACCCAGTACTTC. It specifies CASSPLRGTQETQYF.